The present T cell receptor (beta chain) was sequenced within a study of blood T cell repertoires in COVID-19. As for the study in general: Samples representing acute and convalescent COVID-19 were sourced from the United States, Italy and Spain. Sources were T cells, B-cell-depleted T cells, or PBMCs; the material itself was cDNA or gDNA.

Trimming shortened V by 0 bases and J by 2 bases, and 12 bases separated the two germline ends. The V gene's germline CDR1 is KGHDR and CDR2 SFDVKD. This CDR3 comprises 17 residues. How the authors handled the data: Estimated nucleated cell counts came from reference gene primer amplification. The protocol was immunoSEQ multiplex PCR, while the TCRdb copy is restricted to in-frame clones and leaves out a portion. V and J calls and clone size come straight from that table; D and trimming were deduced from the DNA. The sample holds about 79,000 clones; about 89% are singletons and the top ten take approximately 15%.

The chain links TRBV24-1 to TRBJ2-2; D uncertain. The sequence derives from a man between 70 and 80 years old with active or convalescent COVID-19. Sequenced sample: peripheral blood. The CDR3 DNA sequence: TGTGCCACCAGTGATTTGAGAACAGTTTATAACACCGGGGAGCTGTTTTTT. Translating it yields CATSDLRTVYNTGELFF.